These 21 T cell receptor beta chains were all obtained from the same sample, sequenced in a study of radiotherapy plus CTLA-4 blockade in lung cancer. Method: immunoSEQ multiplex PCR; TCRdb's copy keeps in-frame clones and lacks some. The table shows tens of thousands of clones, with approximately 66% occurring only once. Specimen: peripheral blood, collected from a patient treated with radiotherapy plus ipilimumab. The receptors derive from a human donor with non-small cell lung cancer who had stable disease on radiotherapy plus ipilimumab.

This clone has just one count. The chain employs TRBV2 and TRBJ1-6; 9 positions match TRBD1. In germline, CDR1 is SNHLY, CDR2 FYNNEI. This CDR3 has 15 amino acids. V trimming: 3 bases; J trimming: 4 bases; junction bases outside the gene matches: 1. The CDR3 sequence: CASSDGTGYNSPLHF. The CDR3 nucleotides read TGTGCCAGCAGTGACGGGACAGGGTATAATTCACCCCTCCACTTT. Full variable domain (outside the CDR3, taken from reference TRBV2 and TRBJ1-6): EPEVTQTPSHQVTQMGQEVILRCVPISNHLYFYWYRQILGQKVEFLVSFYNNEISEKSEIFDDQFSVERPDGSNFTLKIRSTKLEDSAMYFCASSDGTGYNSPLHFGNGTRLTVT.

This chain's CDR3 is CASSPPPRTGNYEQYF. The CDR3 DNA follows: TGTGCCAGCTCACCCCCCCCTCGGACAGGGAACTACGAGCAGTACTTC. The genes are TRBV18 and TRBJ2-7, with 8 bases matching TRBD1. V dropped 3 bases and J dropped 3; count of bases not matched to a gene: 10. The CDR3 runs 16 residues. The germline gives CDR1 KGHSH, CDR2 LQKENI.

This clone appeared once. The gene calls are TRBV5-6 and TRBJ1-4; the match to TRBD1 covers 9 bases. CDR1 and CDR2 from the germline V gene are SGHDT and YYEEEE. With 2 bases clipped from V and 10 bases from J, the junction kept 3 bases outside the gene matches. CDR3 length: 13 amino acids. CDR3 sequence reads: CASSFTGGGKLFF. For the CDR3, the DNA is TGTGCCAGCAGCTTCACAGGGGGCGGAAAACTGTTTTTT.

The chain combines TRBV11-3 with TRBJ2-7; 8 bases are shared with TRBD1. CDR1 is SGHNT and CDR2 is YENEEA in the germline V gene. With 6 bases clipped from V and 6 bases from J, the junction kept 1 base outside the gene matches. The CDR3 is 11 residues long. The CDR3, as DNA: TGTGCCAGCAGACAGGGGGTCGAGCAGTACTTC. Translation: CASRQGVEQYF.

The chain carries TRBV2 and TRBJ2-5; the D is unclear. Trimming left V 4 bases short and J 1 base short, with 10 bases between. This CDR3 has 14 amino acids. In germline, CDR1 is SNHLY, CDR2 FYNNEI. The CDR3 sequence is CASSVERVQETQYF. As DNA, the CDR3 is TGTGCCAGCAGTGTGGAAAGAGTCCAAGAGACCCAGTACTTC. The full variable domain, its missing parts supplied by reference TRBV2 and TRBJ2-5, is EPEVTQTPSHQVTQMGQEVILRCVPISNHLYFYWYRQILGQKVEFLVSFYNNEISEKSEIFDDQFSVERPDGSNFTLKIRSTKLEDSAMYFCASSVERVQETQYFGPGTRLLVL.

This sequence joins TRBV5-4 and TRBJ1-1, with unresolved D. V lost 2 bases, J lost 0 bases, and 5 bases lay in between. The CDR3 spans 13 residues. Germline loops: CDR1 SGHNT, CDR2 YYREEE (reference sequence). CDR3 sequence (DNA): TGTGCCAGCAGCTTTGGCCTGAACACTGAAGCTTTCTTT. Its translation is CASSFGLNTEAFF.

The chain recombines TRBV6-6 with TRBJ2-5, with a possible D match to TRBD2 (6 bases). V was clipped by 2 bases and J by 5 bases, with 12 bases between them. Germline CDR1 and CDR2: MNHNY and SVGAGI (reference sequence). CDR3 length: 14 residues. Written as DNA, the CDR3 is TGTGCCAGCAGTTACGGAGCAGGGAGGGAGACCCAGTACTTC. The encoded protein is CASSYGAGRETQYF.

On this clone: Other DNA sequences in this specimen translate into the identical CDR3. The chain recombines TRBV27 with TRBJ1-1; 8 bases are a match to TRBD1. CDR1 and CDR2 (germline): MNHEY, SMNVEV (reference sequence). Germline trimming cut 6 bases from V and 2 bases from J; bases unmatched to any gene: 11. The CDR3 consists of 16 residues. The DNA for the CDR3 is TGTGCCAGCAGCCCTAGGGACGGGACAGGCAACACTGAAGCTTTCTTT. Its translation is CASSPRDGTGNTEAFF.

The J gene is TRBJ2-5, the V gene TRBV5-1; 13 bases fit TRBD2. Trimming at V came to 4 bases and at J to 4 bases, leaving 4 bases not matched to a gene. Germline assignment: CDR1 SGHRS and CDR2 YFSETQ. This CDR3 contains 15 residues. This CDR3 reads CASSPGLAGTETQYF. CDR3 bases: TGCGCCAGCAGCCCGGGACTAGCGGGAACAGAGACCCAGTACTTC. Full variable domain (rest looked up from reference TRBV5-1 and TRBJ2-5): KAGVTQTPRYLIKTRGQQVTLSCSPISGHRSVSWYQQTPGQGLQFLFEYFSETQRNKGNFPGRFSGRQFSNSRSEMNVSTLELGDSALYLCASSPGLAGTETQYFGPGTRLLVL.

The chain uses TRBV7-9 and TRBJ1-2; TRBD1 is a possible D gene (5 bases). Germline CDR1 and CDR2: SEHNR and FQNEAQ (reference sequence). Trimming took 4 bases from V and 4 from J, leaving 13 bases between them. The CDR3 extends over 14 amino acids. CDR3 residues: CASSSTGESYGYTF. The CDR3 DNA is TGTGCCAGCAGCTCTACAGGTGAAAGCTATGGCTACACCTTC.

V usage is TRBV18 and J usage is TRBJ2-7; D ambiguous. Germline lookup yields CDR1 KGHSH and CDR2 LQKENI. V gave up 2 bases and J gave up 2 bases, with 10 bases separating them. The CDR3 totals 14 residues. The CDR3 nucleotides read TGTGCCAGCTCACCAGTACATACCACCTACGAGCAGTACTTC. Translated: CASSPVHTTYEQYF.

The V call is TRBV20-1, the J call TRBJ1-1, with unresolved D. The V and J ends lost 3 bases and 5 bases respectively, with 7 bases between them. This CDR3 contains 11 residues. Germline V gives CDR1 DFQATT, CDR2 SNEGSKA (reference sequence). CDR3 in DNA: TGCAGTGCTAGTTGGGGTACTGAAGCTTTCTTT. The encoded protein is CSASWGTEAFF.

The genes are TRBV4-2 and TRBJ2-2; TRBD2 agrees at 7 bases. CDR1 and CDR2 from the germline V gene are LGHNA and YNFKEQ. The CDR3 contains 16 residues. Unmatched junction bases numbered 4, after V lost 0 bases and J lost 3 bases. The CDR3 sequence: CASSQDERDHTGELFF. The CDR3 nucleotides read TGTGCCAGCAGCCAAGATGAGCGGGATCACACCGGGGAGCTGTTTTTT.

The rearrangement joins TRBV7-9 to TRBJ2-7; 12 bases are shared with TRBD2. The germline V gene encodes CDR1 SEHNR and CDR2 FQNEAQ (reference sequence). This CDR3 comprises 14 residues. The CDR3 bases are TGTGTCTCCTTCTCTAGCGGGAGGGCCTACGAGCAGTACTTC. Its protein is CVSFSSGRAYEQYF.

This clone is labeled as medium-sized. V is TRBV19 and J is TRBJ1-1; 8 bases align to TRBD1. Germline-derived CDR1 and CDR2 are LNHDA and SQIVND (reference sequence). V dropped 6 bases and J dropped 8; count of bases not matched to a gene: 5. The CDR3 spans 12 residues. CDR3 sequence: CASRNRGGEAFF. CDR3 bases: TGTGCCAGTAGGAACAGGGGGGGAGAAGCTTTCTTT.

The rearrangement uses TRBV16 and TRBJ2-2; D may be TRBD2 (6 bases). This CDR3 contains 15 residues. Germline loops: CDR1 KGHSY, CDR2 FQNENV. V was trimmed by 4 bases and J by 5 bases, leaving 14 bases between them. The CDR3 loop is CASSRGASETGELFF. The CDR3 nucleotides are TGTGCCAGCAGCCGCGGGGCTAGCGAGACCGGGGAGCTGTTTTTT.

The chain couples TRBV7-9 to TRBJ2-7; weak D call: TRBD1 (6 bases). With 1 base removed from V and 0 bases from J, the gap between germline ends came to 13 bases. Germline-derived CDR1 and CDR2 are SEHNR and FQNEAQ (reference sequence). The CDR3 runs to 16 residues. The CDR3 nucleotides are TGTGCCAGCAGCTTAGGGGGTTGGGGGCCCTCCTACGAGCAGTACTTC. Protein sequence: CASSLGGWGPSYEQYF.

The chain recombines TRBV7-2 with TRBJ1-5; unclear D gene. This CDR3 is built from 15 residues. From germline, CDR1 is SGHTA and CDR2 FQGNSA. Trimming cost V 5 bases and J 0 bases, with 11 bases left between them. In nucleotides, the CDR3 is TGTGCCAGCAGCCCCTCCGGCCTTAGCAATCAGCCCCAGCATTTT. This codes for CASSPSGLSNQPQHF. Full variable domain (rest looked up from reference TRBV7-2 and TRBJ1-5): GAGVSQSPSNKVTEKGKDVELRCDPISGHTALYWYRQSLGQGLEFLIYFQGNSAPDKSGLPSDRFSAERTGGSVSTLTIQRTQQEDSAVYLCASSPSGLSNQPQHFGDGTRLSIL.

The J gene is TRBJ2-1, the V gene TRBV21-1; the tabulated D call, TRBD2, remains unverified against the DNA. TRBV21-1 is assigned pseudogene status. The CDR3 has 18 amino acids. As DNA, the CDR3 is TGTGCCAGCAGCAAAGGTAGGCTAGCGATCCTAACCTACAATGAGCAGTTCTTC. This gives the protein CASSKGRLAILTYNEQFF.

V gene TRBV10-1 combines with J gene TRBJ2-3, with D maybe TRBD1 (6 bases). With 8 bases removed from V and 0 bases from J, the gap between germline ends came to 15 bases. The CDR3 totals 15 residues. CDR1 and CDR2 (germline): WNHNN, SYGVQD (reference sequence). Written as DNA, the CDR3 is TGCGCCAGCTGGGGACAAACTACTAGCACAGATACGCAGTATTTT. The encoded protein is CASWGQTTSTDTQYF.

To note about this clone: Other DNA sequences in this specimen translate into the identical CDR3. V and J are TRBV7-2 and TRBJ2-5, with TRBD1 matching over 7 bases. The CDR3 covers 15 residues. Germline CDR1 and CDR2: SGHTA and FQGNSA. The V gene end was trimmed by 0 bases and the J gene end by 2 bases; junction bases not matched to a gene: 3. Here the CDR3 reads CASSLAGTAQETQYF. The CDR3 nucleotides are TGTGCCAGCAGCTTAGCAGGGACAGCTCAAGAGACCCAGTACTTC.